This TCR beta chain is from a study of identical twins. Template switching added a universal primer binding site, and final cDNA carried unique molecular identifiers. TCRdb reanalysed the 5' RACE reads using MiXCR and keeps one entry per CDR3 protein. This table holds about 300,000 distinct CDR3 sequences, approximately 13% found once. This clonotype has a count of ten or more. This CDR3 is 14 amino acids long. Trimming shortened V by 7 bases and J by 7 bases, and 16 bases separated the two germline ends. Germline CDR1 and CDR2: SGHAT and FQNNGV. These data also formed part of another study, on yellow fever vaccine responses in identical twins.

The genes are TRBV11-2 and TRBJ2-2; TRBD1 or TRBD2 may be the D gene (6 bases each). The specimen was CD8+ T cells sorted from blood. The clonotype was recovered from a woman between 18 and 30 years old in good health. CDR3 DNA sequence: TGTGCCAGCACCGAGGGGGGCTACGGCGGGGAGCTGTTTTTT. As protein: CASTEGGYGGELFF.